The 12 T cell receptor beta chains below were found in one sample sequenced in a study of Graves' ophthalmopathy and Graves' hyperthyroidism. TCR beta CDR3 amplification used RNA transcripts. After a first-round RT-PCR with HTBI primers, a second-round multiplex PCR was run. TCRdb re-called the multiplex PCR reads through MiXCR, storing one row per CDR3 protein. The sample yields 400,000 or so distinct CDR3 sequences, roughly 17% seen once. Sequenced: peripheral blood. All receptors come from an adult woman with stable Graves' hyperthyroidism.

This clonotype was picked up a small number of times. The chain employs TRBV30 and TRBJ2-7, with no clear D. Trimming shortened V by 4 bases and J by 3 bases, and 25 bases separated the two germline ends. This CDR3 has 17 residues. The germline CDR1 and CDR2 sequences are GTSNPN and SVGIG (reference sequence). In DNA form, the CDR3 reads TGTGCCTGGAACCCAAGAACGAGGTCCGACGCAGGCTACGAGCAGTACTTC. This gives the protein CAWNPRTRSDAGYEQYF.

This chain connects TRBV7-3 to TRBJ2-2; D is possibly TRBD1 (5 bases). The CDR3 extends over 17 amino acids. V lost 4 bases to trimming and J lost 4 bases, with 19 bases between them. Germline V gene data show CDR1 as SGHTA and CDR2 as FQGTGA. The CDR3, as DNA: TGTGCCAGCAGCTCGTACACCCACAGGTTGGGCACCGGGGAGCTGTTTTTT. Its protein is CASSSYTHRLGTGELFF.

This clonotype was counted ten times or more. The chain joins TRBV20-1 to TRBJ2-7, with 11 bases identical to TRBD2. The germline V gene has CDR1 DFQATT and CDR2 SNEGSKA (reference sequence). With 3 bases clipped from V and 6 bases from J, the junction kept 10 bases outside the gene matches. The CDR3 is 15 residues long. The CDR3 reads CSASTLAGGPVEQYF. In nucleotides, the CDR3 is TGCAGTGCTAGCACCTTAGCGGGAGGGCCTGTCGAGCAGTACTTC.

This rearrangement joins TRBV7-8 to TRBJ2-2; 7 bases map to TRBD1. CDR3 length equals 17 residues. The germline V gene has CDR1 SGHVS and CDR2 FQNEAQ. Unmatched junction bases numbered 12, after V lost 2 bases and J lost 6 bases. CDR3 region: CASSLSYSRQGAGELFF. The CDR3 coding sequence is TGTGCCAGCAGCTTATCATACTCCCGACAGGGTGCCGGGGAGCTGTTTTTT.

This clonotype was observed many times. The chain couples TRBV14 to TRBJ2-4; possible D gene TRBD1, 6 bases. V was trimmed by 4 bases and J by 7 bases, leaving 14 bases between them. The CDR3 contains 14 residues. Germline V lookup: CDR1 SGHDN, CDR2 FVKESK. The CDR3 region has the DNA TGTGCCAGCAGCCCAGGGGCAGCTTGGAACATTCAGTACTTC. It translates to CASSPGAAWNIQYF.

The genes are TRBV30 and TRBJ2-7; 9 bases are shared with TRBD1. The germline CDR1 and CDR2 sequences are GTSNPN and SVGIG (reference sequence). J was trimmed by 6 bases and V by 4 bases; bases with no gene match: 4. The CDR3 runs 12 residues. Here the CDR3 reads CAWTGQGIEQYF. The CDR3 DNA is TGTGCCTGGACGGGACAGGGTATCGAGCAGTACTTC.

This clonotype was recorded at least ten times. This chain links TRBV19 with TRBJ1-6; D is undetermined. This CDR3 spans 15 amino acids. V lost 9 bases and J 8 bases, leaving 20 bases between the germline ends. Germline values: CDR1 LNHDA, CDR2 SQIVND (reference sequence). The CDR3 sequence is CASSEDPYVDSPLHF. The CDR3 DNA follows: TGTGCCAGCTCGGAGGACCCCTATGTTGATTCACCCCTCCACTTT.

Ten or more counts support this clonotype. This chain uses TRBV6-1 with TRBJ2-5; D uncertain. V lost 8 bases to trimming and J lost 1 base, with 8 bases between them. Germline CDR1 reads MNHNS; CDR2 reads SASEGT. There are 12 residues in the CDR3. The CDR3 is CASGELQETQYF. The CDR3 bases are TGTGCCAGCGGGGAACTCCAAGAGACCCAGTACTTC.

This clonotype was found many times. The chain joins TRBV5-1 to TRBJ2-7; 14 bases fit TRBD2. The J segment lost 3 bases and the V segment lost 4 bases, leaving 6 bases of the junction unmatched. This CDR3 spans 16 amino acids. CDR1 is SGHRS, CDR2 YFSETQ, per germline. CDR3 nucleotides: TGCGCCAGCAGCCCCGGGACTAGCGGGAGATTCTACGAGCAGTACTTC. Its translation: CASSPGTSGRFYEQYF.

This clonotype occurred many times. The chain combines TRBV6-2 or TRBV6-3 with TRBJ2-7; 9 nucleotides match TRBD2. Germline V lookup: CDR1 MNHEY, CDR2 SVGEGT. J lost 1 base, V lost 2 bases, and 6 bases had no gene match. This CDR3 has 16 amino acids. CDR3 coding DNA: TGTGCCAGCAGTTACGGTAGCGGGAGTAGTTCCTACGAGCAGTACTTC. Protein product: CASSYGSGSSSYEQYF.

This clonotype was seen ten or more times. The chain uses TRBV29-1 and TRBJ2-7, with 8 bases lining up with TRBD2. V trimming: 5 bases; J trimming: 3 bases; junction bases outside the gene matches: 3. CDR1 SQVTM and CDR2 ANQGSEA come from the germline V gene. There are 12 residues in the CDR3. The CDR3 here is CSVSGLGYEQYF. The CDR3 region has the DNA TGCAGCGTTTCGGGACTAGGCTACGAGCAGTACTTC.

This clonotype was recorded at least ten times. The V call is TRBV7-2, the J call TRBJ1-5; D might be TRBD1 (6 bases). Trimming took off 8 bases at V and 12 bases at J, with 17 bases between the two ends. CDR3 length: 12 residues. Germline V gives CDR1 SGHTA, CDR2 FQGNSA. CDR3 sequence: CASGDTTQVQHF. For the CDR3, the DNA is TGTGCCAGCGGGGACACCACGCAGGTCCAGCATTTT.